The entry that follows covers one TCR beta chain sequence. This record comes from a study of blood T cells in healthy people across ages. Study-level information: Capturing about one barcoded beta molecule per two T cells was achieved by template switching.

Germline loops: CDR1 MGHDK, CDR2 SYGVNS. The CDR3 has 11 residues. The germline V and J ends were trimmed by 5 bases and 10 bases, with 11 bases remaining between them. Combining a sample-barcoded 5' primer with a J-beta primer mix, a second PCR ran for 7 to 11 cycles. All cDNA molecules were each tagged by a template-switch adaptor with 12 random nucleotides. TCRdb used MiXCR to reprocess the 5' RACE reads, holding one entry per CDR3 protein. The table has about 580,000 distinct CDR3 sequences, 40% to 55% seen once; the top ten hold 20% to 25%. This rearrangement joins TRBV25-1 to TRBJ1-1; D gene uncertain. The receptor was derived from a man at least 80 years old in good health. The sequenced sample consisted of blood. CDR3 loop: CASSRRTLAFF. Written as DNA, the CDR3 is TGTGCCAGCAGTCGGCGGACTCTAGCTTTCTTT. The full variable domain, in which reference TRBV25-1 and TRBJ1-1 provide the parts outside the CDR3, is EADIYQTPRYLVIGTGKKITLECSQTMGHDKMYWYQQDPGMELHLIHYSYGVNSTEKGDLSSESTVSRIRTEHFPLTLESARPSHTSQYLCASSRRTLAFFGQGTRLTVV.